This T cell receptor beta chain is drawn from a study of T cells in narcolepsy (dated by TCRdb to the late 2010s). About the investigation overall: Patients with narcolepsy type 1 or type 2 (NT1, NT2) and healthy control donors were enrolled in the study. The study used TCR Vbeta sequencing to track clonotypes in blood and CSF while looking for autoreactive T cells in narcolepsy patients that target self-antigens of hypocretin neurons (hypocretin, TRIB2). Study-wide conclusions, independent of this receptor: No sequences matching autoreactive T cell clones were contained in some blood memory CD4+ repertoires from patients and controls. Plots comparing CSF and blood CD4+ T cell clonotypes from the same patient highlighted HCRT-specific and TRIB2-specific autoreactive clonotypes. Numbers of sequenced blood memory CD4+ clonotypes were comparable, with averages of around 39,000 in patients and 33,354 in controls. According to the report, autoreactive clonotypes were detected serially in the blood of the same patients and of different patients, but not in healthy controls.

For TCR Vbeta sequencing, memory CD4+ T cells were sorted ex vivo from the peripheral blood of both healthy controls and narcolepsy patients. Library generation was performed with the immunoSEQ multiplex PCR assay. TCRdb holds this immuneACCESS table with in-frame rearrangements only. Some clones are missing; in checked studies, unresolved V genes explain under half, and the rest has no known cause. Here the sample has about 34,000 clones; about 77% occur a single time. The ten largest clones represent roughly 1.2% of the sample. For this clone: Its antigen has not been determined. No much larger clonotype is one base removed from it; base qualities were not supplied.

This clonotype originated in a human donor with narcolepsy. The material sequenced was CD45RA- memory CD4+ T cells from PBMCs. In light of the paper, this sample's cell subset or site label describes: memory T cells sorted ex vivo from peripheral blood.

The nucleotides read TGTGCCAGCTCACCCTACAGGGAATACGAGCAGTACTTC. Protein translation: CASSPYREYEQYF. The sequence is built from TRBV18 and TRBJ2-7, with TRBD1 as a weak D call on 6 bases. The junction carries 10 bases between V and J, which are trimmed by 3 bases and 4 bases respectively. Taken from cysteine to phenylalanine, the CDR3 has 13 residues. Here the CDR3 DNA is all that survives: 39 bases in frame from base 1. From a lookup of the germline V gene, CDR1 and CDR2 are KGHSH and LQKENI.